This TCR beta chain was captured in a study of shared clonotypes between healthy human individuals. The V gene's germline CDR1 is SGHDT and CDR2 YYEEEE. V was clipped by 1 base and J by 8 bases, with 12 bases between them. The CDR3 runs to 13 residues. Sequencing used immunoSEQ multiplex PCR; TCRdb keeps in-frame clones, though not all of them. The sample consists of approximately 2.3 million clones, 85% to 95% of them appearing once. The sequenced material came from naive CD4+ T cells from PBMCs. Subset given: CD45RA+ positively selected. The chain couples TRBV5-6 to TRBJ1-2; D gene uncertain. The sequence derives from a man between 18 and 35 years old in good health. Some clones in this sample may be carry-over from other donors' samples. CDR3 residues: CASSLQGRQGYTF. For the CDR3, the DNA is TGTGCCAGCAGCTTGCAAGGACGGCAAGGCTACACCTTC.